The 6 T cell receptor beta chains in this list originate from one sample, sequenced in a study of T cell clonality in common variable immunodeficiency (dated by TCRdb to between 2014 and 2017). Beyond this particular receptor, the publication reports: Reportedly, TCRbeta sequences from CVID had fewer deletions and N-nucleotide insertions, and highly modified clones with 13 or more V deletions were absent from CVID.

These receptors have no identified antigens. The method behind the library was the immunoSEQ multiplex PCR assay. TCRdb carries this immuneACCESS record with in-frame sequences only. Its versions omit some clonotypes, under half of them owing to an unresolved V gene in the studies checked, with the rest unexplained. The table records 25,000 to 35,000 clones for this sample, and not one of them appears only once. The ten largest clones add up to about 5% of the sample. The specimen sequenced was peripheral blood mononuclear cells. The receptors derive from a human donor with common variable immunodeficiency.

This clone appeared many times. The CDR3 end lies 3 residues beyond the end of the read and is filled in from the germline J gene. This rearrangement joins TRBV29-1 to TRBJ2-5; 7 positions agree with TRBD2. Losses at the gene ends were 8 bases for V and 4 bases for J; bases not matched to a gene: 4. In germline, CDR1 is SQVTM, CDR2 ANQGSEA. The CDR3 has 11 amino acids. The CDR3: CSTGGVETQYF. The covered CDR3 bases are TGCAGCACTGGGGGGGTAGAGACC. Complete variable domain (other parts from reference TRBV29-1 and TRBJ2-5): SAVISQKPSRDICQRGTSLTIQCQVDSQVTMMFWYRQQPGQSLTLIATANQGSEATYESGFVIDKFPISRPNLTFSTLTVSNMSPEDSSIYLCSTGGVETQYFGPGTRLLVL.

This clone has ten or more counts. The CDR3 goes on 3 residues after the read ends, and that part is filled in from the germline J gene. This rearrangement joins TRBV6-2 or TRBV6-3 to TRBJ1-2; 8 bases map to TRBD1. Looked up from germline, CDR1 is MNHEY and CDR2 is SVGEGT. The CDR3 totals 14 residues. The trim removed 4 bases at V and 3 bases at J, leaving 4 bases unmatched. This chain's CDR3 is CASSFQGAHYGYTF. The sequenced CDR3 bases are TGTGCCAGCAGTTTTCAGGGGGCTCACTATGGC.

Remarks on this clone: The CDR3 end lies 3 residues beyond the end of the read and is filled in from the germline J gene. This sequence joins TRBV2 and TRBJ2-3, with 8 bases aligning to TRBD1. The germline gives CDR1 SNHLY, CDR2 FYNNEI. The V gene end was trimmed by 5 bases and the J gene end by 3 bases; junction bases not matched to a gene: 10. There are 16 residues in the CDR3. The CDR3 region is CASSRRDRTLTDTQYF. CDR3 DNA (partial): TGTGCCAGCAGTAGACGGGACAGGACCCTTACAGATACG.

Concerning this clone: The CDR3 extends 3 residues past the end of the read, so its final part is completed from the germline J gene. This chain joins TRBV30 and TRBJ1-1, with 12 bases aligning to TRBD1. The CDR3 runs 15 residues. Germline V CDR1 and CDR2: GTSNPN, SVGIG (reference sequence). The CDR3 protein is CAWVSYRDRGQEAFF. Partial CDR3 DNA: TGTGCCTGGGTTAGTTACCGGGACAGGGGGCAGGAA.

This clone has a handful of counts. Sequencing ends 3 residues short of the CDR3 end; the germline J gene provides the rest. The J gene is TRBJ2-3, the V gene TRBV7-9; tentative D call: TRBD1 (5 bases). Between the trimmed V and J ends, which lost 1 base and 4 bases, there was a span of 9 bases. Germline V gene data show CDR1 as SEHNR and CDR2 as FQNEAQ (reference sequence). The length of the CDR3 is 14 residues. The CDR3 sequence: CASSLVGAADTQYF. The sequenced CDR3 bases are TGTGCCAGCAGCTTAGTAGGGGCCGCAGATACG.

The table lists this clone with a few counts. The read is 3 residues too short to cover the CDR3 end, so that end is filled in from the germline J gene. The chain recombines TRBV5-1 with TRBJ1-1, with D hard to call. Germline CDR1 and CDR2: SGHRS and YFSETQ. The CDR3 is 13 amino acids. Trimming pared 7 bases from V and 0 bases from J, leaving 10 bases between. CDR3 residues: CASAMQMNTEAFF. The CDR3 DNA, read in part, is TGCGCCAGCGCGATGCAAATGAACACTGAA.